A single sample is the source of the 4 T cell receptor beta chains below, sequenced in a study of blood T cell repertoires in COVID-19. Clones were sequenced by immunoSEQ multiplex PCR, and TCRdb holds only the in-frame ones, with some missing. This sample yields around 340,000 clones, of which roughly nine tenths are seen a single time; just under 4% belongs to the top ten. Sequences were obtained from peripheral blood. The receptors shown here come from a woman in her sixties or seventies with COVID-19, enrolled during active disease.

The CDR3 sequence: CASSLIGQGVSPLHF. The CDR3 bases are TGCGCCAGCAGCCTAATCGGACAGGGGGTTTCACCCCTCCACTTT. The chain couples TRBV5-1 to TRBJ1-6; 10 positions match TRBD1. Germline V gene lookup returns CDR1 SGHRS and CDR2 YFSETQ. V lost 4 bases and J lost 9; bases outside the gene matches: 7. The length of the CDR3 is 15 residues.

This rearrangement joins TRBV5-1 to TRBJ2-1; D is uncertain. CDR1 is SGHRS, CDR2 YFSETQ, per germline. Deletions cut 0 bases from V and 0 bases from J, with 7 bases between. The CDR3 is 15 amino acids. The CDR3 loop is CASSLGHFSYNEQFF. The CDR3 DNA follows: TGCGCCAGCAGCTTGGGACACTTCTCCTACAATGAGCAGTTCTTC.

There are a few counts of this clone. V is TRBV28 and J is TRBJ1-2; D unclear. From germline, CDR1 is MDHEN and CDR2 SYDVKM. Trimming pared 6 bases from V and 6 bases from J, leaving 8 bases between. The CDR3 has 11 residues. Written as DNA, the CDR3 is TGTGCCAGCAGCCCCCAGAATGGCTACACCTTC. It specifies CASSPQNGYTF.

The chain carries TRBV29-1 and TRBJ1-2, with TRBD1 matching 7 bases. J lost 1 base, V lost 7 bases, and 6 bases had no gene match. CDR1 and CDR2 from the germline V gene are SQVTM and ANQGSEA. This CDR3 region has 13 residues. This CDR3 is CSAQGGGNYGYTF. The CDR3 nucleotides are TGCAGCGCTCAGGGGGGAGGTAACTATGGCTACACCTTC. Filled out from reference TRBV29-1 and TRBJ1-2, the complete variable domain reads SAVISQKPSRDICQRGTSLTIQCQVDSQVTMMFWYRQQPGQSLTLIATANQGSEATYESGFVIDKFPISRPNLTFSTLTVSNMSPEDSSIYLCSAQGGGNYGYTFGSGTRLTVV.